The 27 T cell receptor beta chains below come from one sample, sequenced in a study of T cells in Graves' hyperthyroidism and ophthalmopathy. Amplification yielded TCR beta CDR3 regions, with RNA transcripts as the source. The TCR CDR3 first-round RT-PCR relied on the HTBI primer set. TCRdb fed the multiplex PCR reads into MiXCR, producing one record per CDR3 protein. The sample has approximately 360,000 distinct CDR3 sequences; 25% are singletons. Source material: blood. All receptors come from a man aged 50-60 years with Graves' hyperthyroidism.

This clonotype showed up just a few times. The chain joins TRBV20-1 to TRBJ2-5, with D unresolved. The V and J ends lost 0 bases and 2 bases respectively, with 7 bases between them. CDR3 length equals 13 residues. Germline-derived CDR1 and CDR2 are DFQATT and SNEGSKA (reference sequence). CDR3 residues: CSARDVGQETQYF. DNA for the CDR3: TGCAGTGCTAGAGATGTCGGACAAGAGACCCAGTACTTC.

There are many counts of this clonotype. The rearrangement uses TRBV6-1 and TRBJ2-2, with no clear D. V lost 10 bases to trimming and J lost 7 bases, with 7 bases between them. This CDR3 region has 10 residues. From germline, CDR1 is MNHNS and CDR2 SASEGT. CDR3 nucleotides: TGTGCCATAAGCCGCGGGGAGCTGTTTTTT. Translating gives CAISRGELFF.

This sequence joins TRBV14 and TRBJ2-7; D is tentatively TRBD1 or TRBD2 (6 bases each). V lost 8 bases and J lost 7, with 15 bases in between. The CDR3 runs to 12 residues. Germline loops: CDR1 SGHDN, CDR2 FVKESK. CDR3 amino acids: CASAVTGREQYF. Written as DNA, the CDR3 is TGTGCCAGCGCCGTAACAGGGAGGGAGCAGTACTTC.

The J gene is TRBJ1-5, the V gene TRBV28; 8 positions match TRBD1. Trimming at V came to 7 bases and at J to 6 bases, leaving 8 bases not matched to a gene. Germline-derived CDR1 and CDR2 are MDHEN and SYDVKM. The length of the CDR3 is 14 residues. DNA of the CDR3: TGTGCCAGCAAAACAGGGGGTTCGGGTCAGCCCCAGCATTTT. Translated, it gives CASKTGGSGQPQHF.

Only a few counts were recorded for this clonotype. The chain recombines TRBV7-2 with TRBJ1-2, with D unresolved. Germline values: CDR1 SGHTA, CDR2 FQGNSA. The CDR3 consists of 15 residues. V was shortened by 1 base and J by 1 base, with 10 bases between the two germline ends. CDR3 loop: CASSLEVTVNYGYTF. In DNA, the CDR3 is TGTGCCAGCAGCTTAGAGGTGACTGTTAACTATGGCTACACCTTC.

This clonotype was recorded at least ten times. This chain uses TRBV11-2 with TRBJ2-5; D gene ambiguous. V lost 5 bases and J lost 2, with 18 bases in between. This CDR3 spans 16 amino acids. The germline gives CDR1 SGHAT, CDR2 FQNNGV. The CDR3 DNA reads as TGTGCCAGCAGCAAGGTCCGGACGCCCGATCAAGAGACCCAGTACTTC. It translates to CASSKVRTPDQETQYF.

V and J are TRBV4-1 and TRBJ2-1; TRBD2 is a possible D gene (5 bases). V was trimmed by 1 base and J by 7 bases, leaving 17 bases between them. The CDR3 has 16 amino acids. Germline CDR1 MGHRA, CDR2 YSYEKL. The CDR3 bases are TGCGCCAGCAGCCAAGTGCAAGAGGGTAGCTGGAATGAGCAGTTCTTC. Translating it yields CASSQVQEGSWNEQFF.

This chain links TRBV20-1 with TRBJ2-4; TRBD1 or TRBD2 may be the D gene (5 bases each). Germline V CDR1 and CDR2: DFQATT, SNEGSKA (reference sequence). The CDR3 sequence is 13 residues long. Trimming removed 3 bases from V and 7 bases from J, with 13 bases in between. This CDR3 reads CSASRDGVNIQYF. DNA of the CDR3: TGCAGTGCTAGTAGGGACGGGGTGAACATTCAGTACTTC.

This clonotype was detected ten times or more. The V gene is TRBV7-2, the J gene TRBJ2-7; no definite D call. This CDR3 is built from 14 residues. Trimming shortened V by 5 bases and J by 0 bases, and 11 bases separated the two germline ends. The germline gives CDR1 SGHTA, CDR2 FQGNSA. CDR3: CASSTHVSSYEQYF. CDR3 in DNA: TGTGCCAGCAGCACCCACGTTAGCTCCTACGAGCAGTACTTC.

This clonotype turned up a few times. Here the CDR3 DNA reads TGTGCTAGTGGTTTGCTGAACGCAGATACGCAGTATTTT. Translating it yields CASGLLNADTQYF. The chain couples TRBV12-5 to TRBJ2-3; D gene unclear. From germline, CDR1 is LGHNT and CDR2 FRNRAP. The CDR3 contains 13 residues. Trimming pared 2 bases from V and 4 bases from J, leaving 7 bases between.

The table lists this clonotype with many counts. This chain uses TRBV20-1 with TRBJ2-7; no firm D call. Trimming pared 1 base from V and 2 bases from J, leaving 9 bases between. Germline V gene data show CDR1 as DFQATT and CDR2 as SNEGSKA (reference sequence). The CDR3 extends over 13 amino acids. CDR3 nucleotide sequence: TGCAGTGCTAGAGGCCCGAACACCTACGAGCAGTACTTC. Translating it yields CSARGPNTYEQYF.

The sample holds a few counts of this clonotype. The CDR3 DNA is TGTGCCATCAGCTCAGGGACTAGCGAATTCTACGAGCAGTACTTC. Translated, it gives CAISSGTSEFYEQYF. The rearrangement links TRBV10-3 to TRBJ2-7, with TRBD2 identical over 10 bases. CDR3 size: 15 residues. The germline CDR1 and CDR2 sequences are ENHRY and SYGVKD. With 6 bases clipped from V and 3 bases from J, the junction kept 8 bases outside the gene matches.

This sequence joins TRBV6-2 or TRBV6-3 and TRBJ2-7; tentatively, D is TRBD2 (5 bases). The germline V gene encodes CDR1 MNHEY and CDR2 SVGEGT. This CDR3 is 13 amino acids long. Trimming removed 6 bases from V and 1 base from J, with 10 bases in between. The CDR3 spells CASRERRSYEQYF. The DNA for the CDR3 is TGTGCCAGCAGAGAGCGGAGATCCTACGAGCAGTACTTC.

The CDR3 bases are TGTGCCAGCCTTGAAGACAGGGGACATTCACCCCTCCACTTT. Translation: CASLEDRGHSPLHF. The chain carries TRBV28 and TRBJ1-6; 8 bases are shared with TRBD1. Germline V gives CDR1 MDHEN, CDR2 SYDVKM. The CDR3 consists of 14 residues. Unmatched junction bases numbered 8, after V lost 8 bases and J lost 8 bases.

This clonotype showed up just a few times. The rearrangement links TRBV9 to TRBJ2-1; TRBD2 might be the D (5 bases). The CDR3 sequence is 15 residues long. Trimming pared 9 bases from V and 4 bases from J, leaving 20 bases between. Germline values: CDR1 SGDLS, CDR2 YYNGEE. The CDR3 DNA reads TGTGCCACCAGTAAAGGAGGCGGCGAATACAATGAGCAGTTCTTC. It specifies CATSKGGGEYNEQFF.

Of note for this clonotype: Germline and junction disagree at one end, which may indicate a read error. The genes are TRBV28 and TRBJ2-1, with 13 bases lining up with TRBD2. CDR3 size: 14 residues. Germline V gene lookup returns CDR1 MDHEN and CDR2 SYDVKM. The CDR3 DNA follows: TGTGCCAGCACCCCCGGGGAACCGGGACTAGCGGGGCTCTTC. Its translation: CASTPGEPGLAGLF.

This clonotype was seen many times. The V call is TRBV6-1, the J call TRBJ1-1; a weak D match, TRBD1 (6 bases). CDR1 is MNHNS, CDR2 SASEGT, per germline. V dropped 6 bases and J dropped 3 bases, with 14 bases sitting between them. There are 14 residues in the CDR3. The CDR3 region is CASRWTVQDTEAFF. The CDR3 DNA reads as TGTGCCAGCAGGTGGACAGTCCAGGACACTGAAGCTTTCTTT.

This clonotype showed up many times. The chain joins TRBV28 to TRBJ1-2; no clear D gene. Per germline, CDR1 MDHEN and CDR2 SYDVKM. The CDR3 runs to 12 residues. Between the trimmed V and J ends, which lost 6 bases and 12 bases, there was a span of 17 bases. CDR3 sequence reads: CASSQTREADTF. For the CDR3, the DNA is TGTGCCAGCAGCCAAACCCGGGAAGCAGACACCTTC.

The rearrangement uses TRBV4-1 and TRBJ1-5, with 10 bases fitting TRBD1. Losses at the gene ends were 2 bases for V and 9 bases for J; bases not matched to a gene: 10. Germline assignment: CDR1 MGHRA and CDR2 YSYEKL. This CDR3 has 16 amino acids. As DNA, the CDR3 is TGCGCCAGCAGCCAACCTGGGACAGGGGTGGTCTCGCCCCAGCATTTT. The encoded protein is CASSQPGTGVVSPQHF.

This clonotype was picked up a small number of times. The V gene is TRBV20-1, the J gene TRBJ2-5; weak D call: TRBD2 (6 bases). The V end lost 5 bases, the J end lost 3 bases, and 13 bases lay between the germline ends. The CDR3 consists of 13 residues. Germline CDR1 is DFQATT and CDR2 is SNEGSKA (reference sequence). The CDR3 reads CSAVGLREETQYF. The DNA for the CDR3 is TGCAGTGCTGTCGGACTAAGGGAAGAGACCCAGTACTTC.

The chain links TRBV20-1 to TRBJ2-1, with a weak D call TRBD2 (5 bases). Trimming cost V 3 bases and J 5 bases, with 14 bases left between them. Germline V gene data show CDR1 as DFQATT and CDR2 as SNEGSKA (reference sequence). The CDR3 loop spans 14 amino acids. The CDR3 loop is CSASGLDYNNEQFF. The CDR3 bases are TGCAGTGCTAGTGGCCTAGACTATAACAATGAGCAGTTCTTC.

The V call is TRBV19, the J call TRBJ2-3; the match to TRBD1 covers 12 bases. Germline trimming cut 7 bases from V and 3 bases from J; bases unmatched to any gene: 5. The CDR3 is 15 amino acids. Germline lookup yields CDR1 LNHDA and CDR2 SQIVND (reference sequence). In DNA form, the CDR3 reads TGTGCCAGTACCCGGGACAGGGGGCGGACAGATACGCAGTATTTT. This encodes CASTRDRGRTDTQYF.

This clonotype came up a few times. The gene calls are TRBV7-3 and TRBJ1-1; D is unclear. The germline V gene has CDR1 SGHTA and CDR2 FQGTGA. With 1 base removed from V and 5 bases from J, the gap between germline ends came to 11 bases. The CDR3 loop spans 14 amino acids. CDR3 loop: CASSLMGMGTEAFF. CDR3 coding DNA: TGTGCCAGCAGCTTAATGGGGATGGGGACTGAAGCTTTCTTT. The complete variable domain, with remaining parts taken from reference TRBV7-3 and TRBJ1-1, reads GAGVSQTPSNKVTEKGKYVELRCDPISGHTALYWYRQSLGQGPEFLIYFQGTGAADDSGLPNDRFFAVRPEGSVSTLKIQRTERGDSAVYLCASSLMGMGTEAFFGQGTRLTVV.

This clonotype was counted a few times. The genes are TRBV2 and TRBJ2-3; tentatively, D is TRBD1 (5 bases). Between the trimmed V and J ends, which lost 3 bases and 0 bases, there was a span of 10 bases. Per the germline V gene, CDR1 is SNHLY and CDR2 is FYNNEI. The CDR3 is 15 residues long. CDR3 nucleotide sequence: TGTGCCAGCAGTGAGGTAGGGGCTAGCACAGATACGCAGTATTTT. Protein sequence: CASSEVGASTDTQYF.

V is TRBV12-3 or TRBV12-4 and J is TRBJ2-3, with 7 bases fitting TRBD1. The last part of the DNA fits TRBJ1-5 better; the J call may be wrong. CDR3 length equals 13 residues. The CDR3: CASSLGGTDTQHF. The CDR3 DNA reads TGTGCCAGCTCCCTGGGGGGGACAGATACGCAGCATTTT.

The gene calls are TRBV3-1 and TRBJ2-4, with 8 bases lining up with TRBD2. CDR1 LGHDT and CDR2 YNNKEL come from the germline V gene (reference sequence). V lost 1 base, J lost 9 bases, and 8 bases stayed unmatched. The CDR3 has 15 amino acids. CDR3 nucleotides: TGTGCCAGCAGCCAAGCCCCGGGACTAGGAGCCATTCAGTACTTC. Protein product: CASSQAPGLGAIQYF. Together with reference TRBV3-1 and TRBJ2-4, the CDR3 gives the full variable domain: DTAVSQTPKYLVTQMGNDKSIKCEQNLGHDTMYWYKQDSKKFLKIMFSYNNKELIINETVPNRFSPKSPDKAHLNLHINSLELGDSAVYFCASSQAPGLGAIQYFGAGTRLSVL.

This chain connects TRBV11-2 to TRBJ1-1; D not certain. CDR3 length equals 15 residues. V lost 0 bases to trimming and J lost 0 bases, with 8 bases between them. The germline gives CDR1 SGHAT, CDR2 FQNNGV. CDR3 amino acids: CASSLELGMNTEAFF. In nucleotides, the CDR3 is TGTGCCAGCAGCTTAGAACTGGGGATGAACACTGAAGCTTTCTTT.